This T cell receptor (beta chain) was captured by sequencing in a study of CD4 T cells in relation to SARS-CoV-2 and coronaviruses. Study information: Median patient age was roughly 40 years, spanning 21 to 72 years. Of the patients, fewer than 10 were male, 4 female, two Hispanic.

Worth noting for this clone: Its matching antigen is unknown.

CDR1 is MNHEY, CDR2 SVGAGI, per germline. The length of the CDR3 is 15 residues. Trimming cost V 7 bases and J 3 bases, with 16 bases left between them. Naive and memory CD4+ T cells were cultured with CEF, then survey-sequenced. Clones were read by immunoSEQ multiplex PCR, and TCRdb kept only the in-frame ones, dropping some. This table has about 43,000 clones, approximately 80% appearing once. The sequencing sample was made of naive CD4+ T cells from PBMCs, cultured in vitro. Subset denoted: naive CD4+ T cells isolated by negative enrichment. The gene calls are TRBV6-5 and TRBJ1-5; D is possibly TRBD1 (6 bases). The TCR sequence derives from an adult with COVID-19. The CDR3 loop reads CASNLDSQINQPQHF. As DNA, the CDR3 is TGTGCCAGCAACCTGGACAGCCAGATCAATCAGCCCCAGCATTTT.